These 24 T cell receptor beta chains originate from one sample sequenced in a study of blood T cell repertoires in COVID-19. Produced via immunoSEQ multiplex PCR; TCRdb's table is partial and in-frame only. The sample includes about 250,000 clones, 82% of them seen just once. Sample: peripheral blood. The receptors shown here come from an elderly woman with active or convalescent COVID-19.

The chain links TRBV7-9 to TRBJ1-6; 8 bases agree with TRBD1. The trim removed 2 bases at V and 11 bases at J, leaving 8 bases unmatched. This CDR3 contains 15 residues. Germline loops: CDR1 SEHNR, CDR2 FQNEAQ (reference sequence). The CDR3 sequence: CASSLRGQETAPLHF. For the CDR3, the DNA is TGTGCCAGCAGCTTAAGGGGACAGGAGACGGCACCCCTCCACTTT.

The gene calls are TRBV10-2 and TRBJ1-4; TRBD1 aligns across 10 bases. V gave up 10 bases and J gave up 8 bases; unmatched junction bases: 13. Germline V gives CDR1 WSHSY, CDR2 SAAADI. The CDR3 extends over 15 amino acids. CDR3 amino acids: CATTTGGLKGEKLFF. As DNA, the CDR3 is TGCGCCACTACGACAGGGGGCTTAAAAGGGGAAAAACTGTTTTTT.

The chain carries TRBV6-5 and TRBJ1-2, with TRBD1 matching 9 bases. The CDR3 totals 13 residues. Germline V gene sequence: CDR1 MNHEY, CDR2 SVGAGI. V was clipped by 6 bases and J by 8 bases; unmatched bases: 7. CDR3 amino acids: CASRSHDRGGYTF. CDR3 sequence (DNA): TGTGCCAGCAGGTCCCACGACAGGGGGGGCTACACCTTC.

The CDR3 DNA follows: TGCGCCAGCAGCACACCCGACAGCTCCTACAATGAGCAGTTCTTC. This codes for CASSTPDSSYNEQFF. V and J are TRBV5-1 and TRBJ2-1; D possibly corresponds to TRBD1 (5 bases). The CDR3 runs 15 residues. Trimming removed 4 bases at V and 0 bases at J, with 11 bases between. CDR1 is SGHRS and CDR2 is YFSETQ in the germline V gene. Full variable domain (rest looked up from reference TRBV5-1 and TRBJ2-1): KAGVTQTPRYLIKTRGQQVTLSCSPISGHRSVSWYQQTPGQGLQFLFEYFSETQRNKGNFPGRFSGRQFSNSRSEMNVSTLELGDSALYLCASSTPDSSYNEQFFGPGTRLTVL.

The gene calls are TRBV25-1 and TRBJ1-3, with 7 bases matching TRBD1. V dropped 6 bases and J dropped 1; count of bases not matched to a gene: 6. The CDR3 extends over 15 amino acids. Per germline, CDR1 MGHDK and CDR2 SYGVNS. In nucleotides, the CDR3 is TGTGCCAGCAGCGATGACAGGGATTCTGGAAACACCATATATTTT. Encoded protein: CASSDDRDSGNTIYF.

A remark on this clone: Different DNA sequences within this sample yield the same CDR3. The chain joins TRBV5-1 to TRBJ2-3; D gene uncertain. CDR3 length equals 12 residues. Deletions cut 0 bases from V and 5 bases from J, with 4 bases between. CDR1 is SGHRS and CDR2 is YFSETQ in the germline V gene. CDR3 DNA: TGCGCCAGCAGCTTGGTCCTAGATACGCAGTATTTT. Residues: CASSLVLDTQYF.

CDR3 bases: TGTGCCAGCAGCCCCCGGGGAAAGGGGGCGACGGGCACTGAAGCTTTCTTT. Its protein is CASSPRGKGATGTEAFF. This sequence joins TRBV7-9 and TRBJ1-1, with TRBD1 identical over 7 bases. Germline lookup yields CDR1 SEHNR and CDR2 FQNEAQ (reference sequence). V lost 5 bases to trimming and J lost 4 bases; unmatched junction nucleotides: 16. This CDR3 is built from 17 residues.

This sequence joins TRBV6-1 and TRBJ2-6; 12 bases match TRBD1. The J segment lost 0 bases and the V segment lost 4 bases, leaving 4 bases of the junction unmatched. Germline CDR1 is MNHNS and CDR2 is SASEGT. The CDR3 consists of 18 residues. The CDR3 sequence is CASSVGTGGGSGANVLTF. The CDR3 DNA is TGTGCCAGCAGTGTCGGGACAGGGGGCGGCTCTGGGGCCAACGTCCTGACTTTC.

Worth noting for this clone: This sample also contains other DNA sequences that code for the same CDR3. The V gene is TRBV12-3 or TRBV12-4, the J gene TRBJ1-2; D is uncertain. The CDR3 loop spans 13 amino acids. With 3 bases removed from V and 2 bases from J, the gap between germline ends came to 7 bases. The CDR3 protein is CASSLGSNYGYTF. DNA for the CDR3: TGTGCCAGCAGTTTGGGCTCCAACTATGGCTACACCTTC.

The chain has TRBV5-1 and TRBJ1-6; 9 nucleotides agree with TRBD1. Germline V lookup: CDR1 SGHRS, CDR2 YFSETQ. There are 15 residues in the CDR3. The trim removed 4 bases at V and 6 bases at J, leaving 5 bases unmatched. The CDR3 protein is CASSMGQGSNSPLHF. CDR3 sequence (DNA): TGCGCCAGCAGCATGGGACAGGGAAGTAATTCACCCCTCCACTTT.

The chain has TRBV11-2 and TRBJ1-2; 7 nucleotides match TRBD1. Germline CDR1 and CDR2: SGHAT and FQNNGV. The CDR3 spans 15 residues. Germline trimming cut 5 bases from V and 10 bases from J; bases unmatched to any gene: 16. CDR3 sequence reads: CASSRPGQPVLAYTF. The CDR3 DNA follows: TGTGCCAGCAGCCGTCCGGGACAGCCCGTTTTAGCCTACACCTTC.

The gene calls are TRBV2 and TRBJ1-5; 7 positions agree with TRBD1. The CDR3 is 14 residues long. From germline, CDR1 is SNHLY and CDR2 FYNNEI. The J segment lost 7 bases and the V segment lost 6 bases, leaving 9 bases of the junction unmatched. CDR3 protein: CASSAGRGQQPQHF. The CDR3 DNA is TGTGCCAGCAGCGCCGGGAGGGGGCAACAGCCCCAGCATTTT. Looking up the rest from reference TRBV2 and TRBJ1-5 gives the full variable domain: EPEVTQTPSHQVTQMGQEVILRCVPISNHLYFYWYRQILGQKVEFLVSFYNNEISEKSEIFDDQFSVERPDGSNFTLKIRSTKLEDSAMYFCASSAGRGQQPQHFGDGTRLSIL.

J is TRBJ2-3 and V is TRBV30; D might be TRBD1 (6 bases). This CDR3 contains 16 residues. Trimming left V 3 bases short and J 2 bases short, with 18 bases between. Germline V gives CDR1 GTSNPN, CDR2 SVGIG (reference sequence). In DNA, the CDR3 is TGTGCCTGGAGGAGACGGGACACCGGCCACACAGATACGCAGTATTTT. Its protein is CAWRRRDTGHTDTQYF.

The genes are TRBV28 and TRBJ2-2; D is uncertain. Between the trimmed V and J ends, which lost 1 base and 1 base, there was a span of 7 bases. The CDR3 extends over 15 amino acids. The germline CDR1 and CDR2 sequences are MDHEN and SYDVKM. The CDR3 sequence is CASSLFERNTGELFF. CDR3 nucleotide sequence: TGTGCCAGCAGTTTATTTGAGCGGAACACCGGGGAGCTGTTTTTT.

The chain has TRBV28 and TRBJ2-1; 15 bases are shared with TRBD2. The germline CDR1 and CDR2 sequences are MDHEN and SYDVKM. J gave up 2 bases and V 7 bases, and 9 bases lay outside the gene matches. CDR3 length: 18 amino acids. DNA of the CDR3: TGTGCCAGCACCGGGACTAGCGGGAGGACAATCACCTACAATGAGCAGTTCTTC. It yields the protein CASTGTSGRTITYNEQFF.

CDR3 nucleotides: TGTGCCAGCAGCCACCCGGGGGGCGAGCAGTACTTC. This encodes CASSHPGGEQYF. The chain joins TRBV7-9 to TRBJ2-7, with 7 bases fitting TRBD2. V lost 5 bases to trimming and J lost 6 bases; unmatched junction nucleotides: 4. Germline V gives CDR1 SEHNR, CDR2 FQNEAQ (reference sequence). There are 12 residues in the CDR3. Together with reference TRBV7-9 and TRBJ2-7, the CDR3 gives the full variable domain: DTGVSQNPRHKITKRGQNVTFRCDPISEHNRLYWYRQTLGQGPEFLTYFQNEAQLEKSRLLSDRFSAERPKGSFSTLEIQRTEQGDSAMYLCASSHPGGEQYFGPGTRLTVT.

This clone appeared a few times. The V call is TRBV10-3, the J call TRBJ1-4, with TRBD1 as a possible D gene (6 bases). V was shortened by 6 bases and J by 6 bases, with 17 bases between the two germline ends. The CDR3 spans 15 residues. Germline assignment: CDR1 ENHRY and CDR2 SYGVKD. Here the CDR3 DNA reads TGTGCCATCAGGGATTCGGGGGGCGCAGATGAAAAACTGTTTTTT. This encodes CAIRDSGGADEKLFF.

The chain has TRBV9 and TRBJ2-2; 9 bases line up with TRBD1. The V segment lost 3 bases and the J segment 3 bases; nucleotides outside the gene matches: 9. The V gene's germline CDR1 is SGDLS and CDR2 YYNGEE. This CDR3 contains 17 residues. The chain's CDR3 is CASSAQSGTGYTGELFF. The CDR3, as DNA: TGTGCCAGCAGCGCACAATCCGGGACAGGGTACACCGGGGAGCTGTTTTTT.

The V call is TRBV4-2, the J call TRBJ1-2; no clear D gene. Germline values: CDR1 LGHNA, CDR2 YNFKEQ. The CDR3 covers 15 residues. V shed 0 bases and J shed 1 base, with 9 bases lying between them. The CDR3 DNA sequence: TGTGCCAGCAGCCAAGAGGATCGGGGTAACTATGGCTACACCTTC. Amino acids: CASSQEDRGNYGYTF.

This clone came up a few times. For the CDR3, the DNA is TGTGCCAGTAGTCCAGAGGGATATGGCTACACCTTC. Translating gives CASSPEGYGYTF. This sequence joins TRBV19 and TRBJ1-2, with D unclear. Germline V gene sequence: CDR1 LNHDA, CDR2 SQIVND (reference sequence). The CDR3 runs to 12 residues. Deletions cut 5 bases from V and 5 bases from J, with 9 bases between.

In this sample, this clone turned up once. The chain is built from TRBV27 and TRBJ2-2; 9 nucleotides agree with TRBD2. Germline loops: CDR1 MNHEY, CDR2 SMNVEV (reference sequence). The CDR3 runs to 15 residues. After removal of 6 bases from V and 5 bases from J, the junction contained 7 bases not matched to a gene. The CDR3 is CASRRAGGSTGELFF. In DNA form, the CDR3 reads TGTGCCAGCAGGAGAGCGGGAGGCTCGACCGGGGAGCTGTTTTTT.

The chain links TRBV7-2 to TRBJ2-7; TRBD1 might be the D (5 bases). CDR1 and CDR2 from the germline V gene are SGHTA and FQGNSA. Trimming removed 7 bases from V and 2 bases from J, with 18 bases in between. The length of the CDR3 is 15 residues. The CDR3 sequence is CASISGLGLTYEQYF. CDR3 DNA: TGTGCCAGCATCTCTGGGTTGGGGCTAACCTACGAGCAGTACTTC. Filled out from reference TRBV7-2 and TRBJ2-7, the complete variable domain reads GAGVSQSPSNKVTEKGKDVELRCDPISGHTALYWYRQSLGQGLEFLIYFQGNSAPDKSGLPSDRFSAERTGGSVSTLTIQRTQQEDSAVYLCASISGLGLTYEQYFGPGTRLTVT.

This chain links TRBV11-2 with TRBJ2-3; unclear D gene. The CDR3 runs to 11 residues. V lost 5 bases to trimming and J lost 8 bases, with 8 bases between them. Germline CDR1 is SGHAT and CDR2 is FQNNGV. CDR3 sequence: CASSPFRTQYF. The DNA of the CDR3 is TGTGCCAGCAGCCCCTTTCGTACGCAGTATTTT.

This clone was seen just once. This chain links TRBV5-1 with TRBJ2-7; D is possibly TRBD1 (6 bases). V lost 4 bases, J lost 3 bases, and 14 bases lay in between. There are 14 residues in the CDR3. CDR1 and CDR2 (germline): SGHRS, YFSETQ. CDR3 protein: CASSPGQSVYEQYF. DNA for the CDR3: TGCGCCAGCAGCCCAGGACAGAGTGTCTACGAGCAGTACTTC.